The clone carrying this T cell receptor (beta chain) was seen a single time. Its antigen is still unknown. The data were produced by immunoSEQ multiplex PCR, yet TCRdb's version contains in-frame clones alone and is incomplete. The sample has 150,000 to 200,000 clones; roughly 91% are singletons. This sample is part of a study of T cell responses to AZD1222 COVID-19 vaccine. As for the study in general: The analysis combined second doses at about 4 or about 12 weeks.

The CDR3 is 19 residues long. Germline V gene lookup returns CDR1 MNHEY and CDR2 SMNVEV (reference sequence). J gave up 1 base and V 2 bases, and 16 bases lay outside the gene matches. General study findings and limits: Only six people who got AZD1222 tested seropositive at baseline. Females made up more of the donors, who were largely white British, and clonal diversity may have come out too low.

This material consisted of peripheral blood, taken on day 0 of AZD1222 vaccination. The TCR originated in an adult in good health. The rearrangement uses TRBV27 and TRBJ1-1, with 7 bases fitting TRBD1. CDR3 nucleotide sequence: TGTGCCAGCAGTTTAATCCCGACAGGGCCCCCGGTTAGGAACACTGAAGCTTTCTTT. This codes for CASSLIPTGPPVRNTEAFF.